The clone carrying this T cell receptor (beta chain) has just a few counts. As yet, its antigen is unknown. The sample belongs to a study of T-cell memory formation after mild COVID-19. Study-level background: TCR clusters were mostly confined to one donor each.

5'RACE primed at constant segments yielded TCR alpha and TCR beta cDNA libraries bearing sample barcodes and UMIs. Via MiXCR, TCRdb re-called the 5' RACE reads, giving one row per CDR3 protein. The repertoire holds hundreds of thousands of distinct CDR3 sequences, with around a quarter as singletons. General study points: Clones shrinking between day 15 and 85 showed a balanced CD4/CD8 split, and those that grew later tilted toward CD4+. Cross-reactive memory appears to have joined, as suggested by some responding clones showing up in pre-infection memory.

V was cut by 4 bases and J by 8 bases, with 15 bases left in between. Germline CDR1 SGHKS, CDR2 YYEKEE (reference sequence). This CDR3 contains 13 residues. The sequence was collected from an adult woman who had mild COVID-19 (a few samples of this study predate the infection). Cell type and time point are not known. Material for sequencing was PBMCs or a T cell subset sorted from them (not recorded which). The chain joins TRBV5-5 to TRBJ1-2; the D is unclear. DNA for the CDR3: TGTGCCAGCAGCCGCGGACCAGTGTTAGGCTACACCTTC. As protein: CASSRGPVLGYTF.